This entry is about one T cell receptor (beta chain). The antigen is undetermined. The sample is drawn from a study of CXCR3-negative and CXCR3-positive naive CD8 T cells. Study-wide context: Sequencing yielded around 150 million TRB reads, roughly 1.5 +/- 0.3 million per library. Study outcomes and limitations: Naive subsets showed comparable surface CD5, and TCR interaction strength was also inferred from TRB CDR3 physicochemistry. Comparably high diversity marked both naive subsets, whereas memory CD8+ cells had much lower diversity. Partial loss of CXCR3 expression followed cryopreservation; most assays used fresh PBMCs. Against CXCR3-negative naive cells, CXCR3-positive naive cells showed more hydrophobic TRB CDR3s.

In preparing the TRB cDNA libraries, 5' RACE with UMI labels was used. TCRdb re-called the 5' RACE reads, yielding one record per CDR3 amino acid sequence without DNA. The sample's table shows over 55,000 distinct CDR3 sequences. This CDR3 has 14 amino acids. Per the germline V gene, CDR1 is SNHLY and CDR2 is FYNNEI. This receptor was identified in a human donor in good health. Some clones in this sample may be carry-over from other donors' samples. Material for sequencing was naive CXCR3+ CD8+ T cells from blood. Specified subset: CD45RO-CCR7+CD27+CD95- naive CD8+ T cells expressing CXCR3 (TNR3+). The V and J genes are TRBV2 and TRBJ2-7; absent DNA, TCRdb's TRBD1 call cannot be checked. This chain's CDR3 is CASSENGAAYEQYF. Supplemented by reference TRBV2 and TRBJ2-7, the full variable domain reads EPEVTQTPSHQVTQMGQEVILRCVPISNHLYFYWYRQILGQKVEFLVSFYNNEISEKSEIFDDQFSVERPDGSNFTLKIRSTKLEDSAMYFCASSENGAAYEQYFGPGTRLTVT.